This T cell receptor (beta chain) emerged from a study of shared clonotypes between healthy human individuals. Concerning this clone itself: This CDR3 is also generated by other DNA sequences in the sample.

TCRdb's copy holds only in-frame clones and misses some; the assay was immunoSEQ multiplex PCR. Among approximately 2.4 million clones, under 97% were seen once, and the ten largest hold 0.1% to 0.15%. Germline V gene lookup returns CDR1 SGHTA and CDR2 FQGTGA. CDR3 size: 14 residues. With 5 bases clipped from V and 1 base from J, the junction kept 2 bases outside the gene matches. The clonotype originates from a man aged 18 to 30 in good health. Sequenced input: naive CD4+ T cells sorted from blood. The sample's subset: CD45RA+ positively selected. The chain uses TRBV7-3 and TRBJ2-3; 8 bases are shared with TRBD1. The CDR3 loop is CASSPGQGTDTQYF. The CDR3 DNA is TGTGCCAGCAGCCCGGGACAGGGCACAGATACGCAGTATTTT.